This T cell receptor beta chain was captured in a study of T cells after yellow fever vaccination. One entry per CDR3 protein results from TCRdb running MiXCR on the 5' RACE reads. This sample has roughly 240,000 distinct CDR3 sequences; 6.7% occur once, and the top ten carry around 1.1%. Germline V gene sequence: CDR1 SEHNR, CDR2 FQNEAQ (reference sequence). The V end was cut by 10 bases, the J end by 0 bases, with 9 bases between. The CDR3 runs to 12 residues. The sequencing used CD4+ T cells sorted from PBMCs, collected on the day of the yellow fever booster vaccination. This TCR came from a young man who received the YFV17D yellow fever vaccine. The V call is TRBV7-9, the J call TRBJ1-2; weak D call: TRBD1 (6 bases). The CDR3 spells CATQGPNYGYTF. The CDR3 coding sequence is TGTGCCACACAGGGCCCTAACTATGGCTACACCTTC.